These 23 T cell receptor beta chains share one sample of origin, sequenced in a study of T-cell reconstitution after alpha-beta-depleted transplantation in children. Unique molecular identifiers were built into the TCRbeta library. TCRdb reprocessed the PCR reads with MiXCR, giving one entry per CDR3 protein. Here the sample spans about 360,000 distinct CDR3 sequences, about an eighth being singletons. This specimen was PBMCs, taken from the stem cell graft. The receptors were sampled from a human donor who donated a stem cell graft to a child with Fanconi anemia.

This clonotype was seen a handful of times. The V and J genes are TRBV5-4 and TRBJ2-3; D uncertain. The CDR3 totals 14 residues. Germline CDR1 SGHNT, CDR2 YYREEE (reference sequence). V lost 5 bases to trimming and J lost 4 bases, with 14 bases between them. CDR3 nucleotide sequence: TGTGCCAGCAGATCCGAGCGTGGGGCAGATACGCAGTATTTT. It translates to CASRSERGADTQYF.

This clonotype was counted between two and nine times. V usage is TRBV3-1 and J usage is TRBJ1-1; unclear D gene. CDR1 and CDR2 (germline): LGHDT, YNNKEL (reference sequence). This CDR3 contains 13 residues. V was trimmed by 1 base and J by 6 bases, leaving 9 bases between them. This CDR3 reads CASSQGHSPEAFF. Here the CDR3 DNA reads TGTGCCAGCAGCCAAGGGCACAGCCCTGAAGCTTTCTTT.

This clonotype was seen a few times. The V gene is TRBV4-1, the J gene TRBJ1-2, with D tentatively TRBD1 (6 bases). V was cut by 1 base and J by 4 bases, with 13 bases left in between. The germline V gene has CDR1 MGHRA and CDR2 YSYEKL. CDR3 length: 15 amino acids. CDR3 sequence reads: CASSQVVGQSYGYTF. Here the CDR3 DNA reads TGCGCCAGCAGCCAAGTTGTAGGACAGAGCTATGGCTACACCTTC.

The count of this clonotype is one. This chain links TRBV23-1 with TRBJ2-2, with no clear D. TRBV23-1 is assigned to the ORF class and has an uncertain function. CDR3 length equals 18 residues. Trimming removed 0 bases at V and 3 bases at J, with 17 bases between. CDR3 loop: CASSQSPDVGRDTGELFF. In DNA, the CDR3 is TGCGCCAGCAGTCAATCTCCGGATGTAGGCCGCGACACCGGGGAGCTGTTTTTT.

This clonotype was seen more than once but under ten times. The chain uses TRBV6-2 or TRBV6-3 and TRBJ1-2; D uncertain. The CDR3 covers 16 residues. Trimming cost V 8 bases and J 4 bases, with 23 bases left between them. Germline loops: CDR1 MNHEY, CDR2 SVGEGT. CDR3 nucleotide sequence: TGTGCCAGCGGTAGGCCGGGTACGAGTCAAAGCTATGGCTACACCTTC. Translating gives CASGRPGTSQSYGYTF.

The DNA for the CDR3 is TGTGCCAGCAGTTCCAGGGGTTTCAATCAGCCCCAGCATTTT. Translation: CASSSRGFNQPQHF. The rearrangement uses TRBV5-5 and TRBJ1-5, with D perhaps TRBD1 (6 bases). CDR1 and CDR2 from the germline V gene are SGHKS and YYEKEE (reference sequence). This CDR3 is 14 amino acids long. Trimming took 5 bases from V and 3 from J, leaving 12 bases between them.

This clonotype has at least ten counts. The rearrangement links TRBV7-2 to TRBJ1-1; D is ambiguous. V lost 1 base and J 3 bases, leaving 6 bases between the germline ends. Germline CDR1 is SGHTA and CDR2 is FQGNSA. The CDR3 runs to 13 residues. In DNA, the CDR3 is TGTGCCAGCAGCTTAGAGTGGGACACTGAAGCTTTCTTT. Encoded protein: CASSLEWDTEAFF.

This clonotype came up many times. The chain has TRBV21-1 and TRBJ2-7; the D call in the table, TRBD2, was not verified against the DNA. TRBV21-1 represents a pseudogene. The CDR3 extends over 13 amino acids. CDR3 in amino acids: CASSKGPRGEQYF. The DNA of the CDR3 is TGTGCCAGCAGCAAAGGACCCCGAGGGGAGCAGTACTTC.

This rearrangement joins TRBV20-1 to TRBJ2-3; D unresolved. The CDR3 is 12 residues long. Germline V gene data show CDR1 as DFQATT and CDR2 as SNEGSKA (reference sequence). V was pared by 8 bases and J by 0 bases, with 9 bases between. CDR3 protein: CSFPRSTDTQYF. The CDR3 region has the DNA TGCAGTTTTCCCCGTAGCACAGATACGCAGTATTTT.

This sequence joins TRBV3-1 and TRBJ2-7, with D possibly TRBD2 on 5 matching bases. Per the germline V gene, CDR1 is LGHDT and CDR2 is YNNKEL (reference sequence). Trimming pared 0 bases from V and 3 bases from J, leaving 15 bases between. The CDR3 is 16 residues long. CDR3 sequence: CASSQDLRIAIYEQYF. CDR3 nucleotides: TGTGCCAGCAGCCAAGATCTGCGGATAGCGATCTACGAGCAGTACTTC.

This clonotype was counted only a few times. J is TRBJ1-1 and V is TRBV19, with D hard to call. The V end lost 3 bases, the J end lost 3 bases, and 11 bases lay between the germline ends. The CDR3 sequence is 14 residues long. Germline V CDR1 and CDR2: LNHDA, SQIVND (reference sequence). CDR3 DNA sequence: TGTGCCAGTAGTATGGTCCCGGGGTACACTGAAGCTTTCTTT. It translates to CASSMVPGYTEAFF.

This clonotype turned up a few times. The chain links TRBV15 to TRBJ2-3; D is ambiguous. The CDR3 is made up of 13 amino acids. Trimming removed 3 bases from V and 5 bases from J, with 9 bases in between. CDR1 and CDR2 (germline): LNHNV, YYDKDF (reference sequence). The CDR3 spells CATSRPPLDTQYF. Here the CDR3 DNA reads TGTGCCACCAGCAGGCCACCCCTAGATACGCAGTATTTT.

This clonotype has a handful of counts. V gene TRBV9 combines with J gene TRBJ2-3, with D uncertain. The CDR3 sequence is 11 residues long. V was pared by 1 base and J by 8 bases, with 5 bases between. CDR1 is SGDLS, CDR2 YYNGEE, per germline. The CDR3 loop is CASSVTPTQYF. The CDR3 DNA sequence: TGTGCCAGCAGCGTAACCCCTACGCAGTATTTT.

The chain carries TRBV10-3 and TRBJ2-7; D is tentatively TRBD1 or TRBD2 (6 bases each). Trimming left V 6 bases short and J 3 bases short, with 18 bases between. Germline V gives CDR1 ENHRY, CDR2 SYGVKD. The CDR3 is made up of 15 amino acids. The CDR3 region is CAIRETVGGHYEQYF. The CDR3 nucleotides read TGTGCCATCAGGGAGACTGTCGGGGGCCACTACGAGCAGTACTTC.

A remark on this clonotype: This may arise from a read error, as a much more abundant clone is one base away. The chain links TRBV5-6 to TRBJ1-1; TRBD1 is a possible D gene (5 bases). Per the germline V gene, CDR1 is SGHDT and CDR2 is YYEEEE. V lost 4 bases and J lost 9, with 16 bases in between. The CDR3 is 13 residues long. Here the CDR3 reads CASSIIQAGQAFF. The CDR3 DNA is TGTGCCAGCAGCATAATCCAGGCAGGGCAAGCTTTCTTT.

This clonotype was counted a few times. Here the CDR3 reads CASSSPPGQGAYGYTF. DNA for the CDR3: TGTGCCAGCAGCTCCCCCCCGGGACAGGGGGCTTATGGCTACACCTTC. V and J are TRBV7-2 and TRBJ1-2; the match to TRBD1 covers 12 bases. V gave up 4 bases and J gave up 5 bases; unmatched junction bases: 8. The CDR3 extends over 16 amino acids. The V gene's germline CDR1 is SGHTA and CDR2 FQGNSA.

This clonotype was seen ten or more times. The gene calls are TRBV20-1 and TRBJ1-1, with D possibly matching TRBD1 (5 bases). The CDR3 is made up of 14 amino acids. Germline CDR1 DFQATT, CDR2 SNEGSKA (reference sequence). V shed 4 bases and J shed 8 bases, with 20 bases lying between them. CDR3 DNA sequence: TGCAGTGCTATTTCACTCAGGGAAGTCAGGGAAGCTTTCTTT. It yields the protein CSAISLREVREAFF.

A few counts support this clonotype. The genes are TRBV15 and TRBJ2-2, with D perhaps matching TRBD2 (5 bases). Trimming stripped 0 bases from V and 3 bases from J, with 5 bases between. The CDR3 runs to 14 residues. CDR1 and CDR2 from the germline V gene are LNHNV and YYDKDF (reference sequence). CDR3 amino acids: CATSRDGDTGELFF. DNA for the CDR3: TGTGCCACCAGCAGAGACGGGGACACCGGGGAGCTGTTTTTT.

This chain links TRBV5-1 with TRBJ2-1, with D perhaps matching TRBD2 (7 bases). This CDR3 spans 16 amino acids. Germline assignment: CDR1 SGHRS and CDR2 YFSETQ. V dropped 3 bases and J dropped 7 bases, with 20 bases sitting between them. For the CDR3, the DNA is TGCGCCAGCAGCTCGACCTCTCGCGGGGGCCTAAATGAGCAGTTCTTC. Its translation is CASSSTSRGGLNEQFF.

A few counts support this clonotype. This CDR3 is CASSPGQYSGANVLTF. The DNA of the CDR3 is TGTGCCAGCAGTCCAGGACAGTATTCTGGGGCCAACGTCCTGACTTTC. The chain couples TRBV12-3 or TRBV12-4 to TRBJ2-6; perhaps TRBD1 as D (6 bases). This CDR3 is 16 amino acids long. Deletions cut 5 bases from V and 1 base from J, with 12 bases between.

There are a few counts of this clonotype. This chain connects TRBV9 to TRBJ1-2; 8 bases line up with TRBD1. This CDR3 is 13 amino acids long. The germline V gene has CDR1 SGDLS and CDR2 YYNGEE. Trimming removed 0 bases from V and 8 bases from J; junction bases left unmatched: 3. CDR3 residues: CASSVERDRGYTF. DNA of the CDR3: TGTGCCAGCAGCGTAGAACGGGACAGGGGCTACACCTTC.

The chain employs TRBV6-5 and TRBJ2-3, with 9 bases aligning to TRBD2. Trimming at V came to 5 bases and at J to 4 bases, leaving 7 bases not matched to a gene. Germline loops: CDR1 MNHEY, CDR2 SVGAGI. The CDR3 covers 15 residues. The CDR3 DNA follows: TGTGCCAGCAGTAACCCGGGACTAGCCGCAGATACGCAGTATTTT. It encodes CASSNPGLAADTQYF.

In its sample, this clonotype was seen a few times. This chain uses TRBV6-5 with TRBJ1-1; D remains unclear. There are 13 residues in the CDR3. CDR1 is MNHEY, CDR2 SVGAGI, per germline. Trimming took 2 bases from V and 7 from J, leaving 11 bases between them. In DNA, the CDR3 is TGTGCCAGCAGTTACAACACCAAGAGTGAAGCTTTCTTT. Amino acids: CASSYNTKSEAFF.